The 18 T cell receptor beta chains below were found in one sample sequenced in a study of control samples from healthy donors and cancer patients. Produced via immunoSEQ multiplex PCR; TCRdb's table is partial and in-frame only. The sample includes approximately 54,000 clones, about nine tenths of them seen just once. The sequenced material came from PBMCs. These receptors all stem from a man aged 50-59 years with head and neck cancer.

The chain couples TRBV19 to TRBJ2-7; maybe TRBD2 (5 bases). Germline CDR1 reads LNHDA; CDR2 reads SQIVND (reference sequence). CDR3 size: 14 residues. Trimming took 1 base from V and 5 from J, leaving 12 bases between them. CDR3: CASSIGPGLDEQYF. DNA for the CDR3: TGTGCCAGTAGTATAGGGCCGGGGTTGGACGAGCAGTACTTC.

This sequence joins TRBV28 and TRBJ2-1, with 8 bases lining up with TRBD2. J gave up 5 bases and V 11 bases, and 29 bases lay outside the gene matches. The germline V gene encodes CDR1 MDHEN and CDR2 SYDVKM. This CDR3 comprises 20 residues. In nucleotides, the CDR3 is TGTGCCCCCAGTTACTATTTCGGGGGGGGCCGAGTTAGGGGAGACAATGAGCAGTTCTTC. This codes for CAPSYYFGGGRVRGDNEQFF.

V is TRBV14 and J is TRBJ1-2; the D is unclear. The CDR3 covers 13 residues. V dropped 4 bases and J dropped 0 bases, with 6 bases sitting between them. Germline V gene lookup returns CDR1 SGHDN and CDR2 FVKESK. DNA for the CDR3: TGTGCCAGCAGCCCGGGGACTAACTATGGCTACACCTTC. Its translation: CASSPGTNYGYTF.

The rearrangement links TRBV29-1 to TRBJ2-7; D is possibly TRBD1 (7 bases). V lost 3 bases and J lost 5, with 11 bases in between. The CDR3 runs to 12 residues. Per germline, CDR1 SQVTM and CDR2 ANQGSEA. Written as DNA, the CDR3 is TGCAGCGTTGAGCAGGGGGGCCACGAGCAGTACTTC. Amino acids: CSVEQGGHEQYF.

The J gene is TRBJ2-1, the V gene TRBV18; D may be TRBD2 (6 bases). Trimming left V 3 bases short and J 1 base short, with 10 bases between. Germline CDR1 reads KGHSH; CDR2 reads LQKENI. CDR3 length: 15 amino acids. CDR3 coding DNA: TGTGCCAGCTCACCGGAGGGTGGGTCCTACAATGAGCAGTTCTTC. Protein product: CASSPEGGSYNEQFF. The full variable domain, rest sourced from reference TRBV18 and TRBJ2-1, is NAGVMQNPRHLVRRRGQEARLRCSPMKGHSHVYWYRQLPEEGLKFMVYLQKENIIDESGMPKERFSAEFPKEGPSILRIQQVVRGDSAAYFCASSPEGGSYNEQFFGPGTRLTVL.

The CDR3 loop is CASSVGSSRGTSGRYNEQFF. Here the CDR3 DNA reads TGTGCCAGCAGCGTAGGATCAAGTCGCGGGACTAGCGGGAGGTACAATGAGCAGTTCTTC. V gene TRBV9 combines with J gene TRBJ2-1, with 15 bases identical to TRBD2. With 0 bases clipped from V and 4 bases from J, the junction kept 11 bases outside the gene matches. CDR3 length equals 20 residues. Germline V gives CDR1 SGDLS, CDR2 YYNGEE.

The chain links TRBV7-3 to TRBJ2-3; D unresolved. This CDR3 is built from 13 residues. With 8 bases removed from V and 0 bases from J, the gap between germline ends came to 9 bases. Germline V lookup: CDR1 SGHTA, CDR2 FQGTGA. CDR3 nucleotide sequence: TGTGCCAGCCTCACGGCTAGCACAGATACGCAGTATTTT. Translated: CASLTASTDTQYF. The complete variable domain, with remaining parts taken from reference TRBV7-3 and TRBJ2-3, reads GAGVSQTPSNKVTEKGKYVELRCDPISGHTALYWYRQSLGQGPEFLIYFQGTGAADDSGLPNDRFFAVRPEGSVSTLKIQRTERGDSAVYLCASLTASTDTQYFGPGTRLTVL.

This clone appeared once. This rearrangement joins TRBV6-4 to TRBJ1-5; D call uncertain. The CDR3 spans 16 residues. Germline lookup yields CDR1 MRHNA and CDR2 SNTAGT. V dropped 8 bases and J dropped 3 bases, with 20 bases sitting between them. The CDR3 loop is CASVTKLCRLNQPQHF. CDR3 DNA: TGTGCCAGCGTGACGAAGTTGTGCCGACTCAATCAGCCCCAGCATTTT.

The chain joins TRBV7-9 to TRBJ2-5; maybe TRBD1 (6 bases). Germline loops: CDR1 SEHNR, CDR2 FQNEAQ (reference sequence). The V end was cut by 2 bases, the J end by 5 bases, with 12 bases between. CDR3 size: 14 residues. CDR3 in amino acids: CASSLIQGVETQYF. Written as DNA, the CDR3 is TGTGCCAGCAGCTTAATACAGGGAGTGGAGACCCAGTACTTC.

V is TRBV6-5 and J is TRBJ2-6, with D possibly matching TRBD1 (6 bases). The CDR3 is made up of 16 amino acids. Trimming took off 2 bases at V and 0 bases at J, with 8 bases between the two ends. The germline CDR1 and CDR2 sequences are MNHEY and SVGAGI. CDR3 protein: CASSYGQLSGANVLTF. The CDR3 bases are TGTGCCAGCAGTTACGGACAGCTCTCTGGGGCCAACGTCCTGACTTTC.

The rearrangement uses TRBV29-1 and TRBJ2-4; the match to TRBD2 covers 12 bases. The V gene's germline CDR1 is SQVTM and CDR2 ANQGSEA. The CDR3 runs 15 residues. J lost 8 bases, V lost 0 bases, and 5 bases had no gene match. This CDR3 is CSVEDPSGGVDIQYF. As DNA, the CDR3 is TGCAGCGTTGAAGATCCTAGCGGGGGGGTGGACATTCAGTACTTC. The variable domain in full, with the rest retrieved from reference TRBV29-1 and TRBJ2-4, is SAVISQKPSRDICQRGTSLTIQCQVDSQVTMMFWYRQQPGQSLTLIATANQGSEATYESGFVIDKFPISRPNLTFSTLTVSNMSPEDSSIYLCSVEDPSGGVDIQYFGAGTRLSVL.

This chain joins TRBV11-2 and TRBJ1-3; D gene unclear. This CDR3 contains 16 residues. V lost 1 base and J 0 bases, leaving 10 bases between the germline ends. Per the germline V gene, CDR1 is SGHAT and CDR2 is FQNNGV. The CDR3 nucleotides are TGTGCCAGCAGCTTAGTCCAGGCCAGCTCTGGAAACACCATATATTTT. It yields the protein CASSLVQASSGNTIYF.

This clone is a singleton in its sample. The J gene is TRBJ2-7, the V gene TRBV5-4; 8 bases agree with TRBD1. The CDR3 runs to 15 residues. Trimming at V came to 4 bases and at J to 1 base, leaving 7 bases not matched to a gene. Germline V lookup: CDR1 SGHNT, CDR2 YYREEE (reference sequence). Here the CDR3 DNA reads TGTGCCAGCAGCGCGCCGGGACAGGCTTCCTACGAGCAGTACTTC. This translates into CASSAPGQASYEQYF.

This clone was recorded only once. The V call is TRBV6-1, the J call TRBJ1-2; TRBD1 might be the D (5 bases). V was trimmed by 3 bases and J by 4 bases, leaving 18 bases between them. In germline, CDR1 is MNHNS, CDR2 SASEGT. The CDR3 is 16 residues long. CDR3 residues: CASSDNANRDAYGYTF. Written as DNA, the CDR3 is TGTGCCAGCAGTGATAACGCCAACCGGGACGCCTATGGCTACACCTTC.

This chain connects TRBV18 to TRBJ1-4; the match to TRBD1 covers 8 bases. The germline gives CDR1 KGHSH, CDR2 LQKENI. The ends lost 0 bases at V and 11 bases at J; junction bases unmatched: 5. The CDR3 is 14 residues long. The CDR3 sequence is CASSPPRTGRKLFF. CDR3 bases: TGTGCCAGCTCACCACCGAGGACAGGGAGGAAACTGTTTTTT.

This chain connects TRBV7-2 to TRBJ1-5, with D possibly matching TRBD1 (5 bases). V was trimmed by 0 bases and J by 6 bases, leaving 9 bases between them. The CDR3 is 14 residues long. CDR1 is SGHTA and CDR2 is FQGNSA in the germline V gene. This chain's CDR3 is CASSLAGDGQPQHF. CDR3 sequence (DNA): TGTGCCAGCAGCTTAGCAGGGGATGGTCAGCCCCAGCATTTT.

For the CDR3, the DNA is TGTGCCAGCAGTGGACTACAGGGTTATCGCAATCAGCCCCAGCATTTT. Amino acid sequence: CASSGLQGYRNQPQHF. The chain combines TRBV6-2 or TRBV6-3 with TRBJ1-5; D perhaps matches TRBD1 (6 bases). The ends were cut back, 5 bases at V and 2 bases at J, with 16 bases in the middle. Germline V gene sequence: CDR1 MNHEY, CDR2 SVGEGT. The CDR3 has 16 residues.

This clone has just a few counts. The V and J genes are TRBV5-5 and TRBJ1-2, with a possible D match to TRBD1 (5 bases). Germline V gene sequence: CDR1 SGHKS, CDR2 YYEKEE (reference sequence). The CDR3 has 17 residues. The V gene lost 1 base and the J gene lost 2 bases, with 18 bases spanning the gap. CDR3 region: CASSLTISGTWNYGYTF. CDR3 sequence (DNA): TGTGCCAGCAGCTTGACCATCTCGGGGACGTGGAACTATGGCTACACCTTC.